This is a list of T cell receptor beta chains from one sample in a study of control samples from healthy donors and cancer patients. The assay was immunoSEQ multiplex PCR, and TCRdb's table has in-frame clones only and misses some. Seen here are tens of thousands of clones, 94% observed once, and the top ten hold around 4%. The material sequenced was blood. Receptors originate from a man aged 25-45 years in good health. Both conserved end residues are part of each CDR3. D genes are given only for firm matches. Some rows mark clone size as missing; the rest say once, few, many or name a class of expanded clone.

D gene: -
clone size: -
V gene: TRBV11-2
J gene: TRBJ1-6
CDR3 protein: CASSLDSKRWGRDSPLHF
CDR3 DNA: TGTGCCAGCAGCTTAGATTCCAAGCGATGGGGGCGGGATTCACCCCTCCACTTT

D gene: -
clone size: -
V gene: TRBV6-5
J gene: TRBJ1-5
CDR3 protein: CASSYSTGSNQPQHF
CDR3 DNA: TGTGCCAGCAGTTACTCGACAGGTTCCAATCAGCCCCAGCATTTT

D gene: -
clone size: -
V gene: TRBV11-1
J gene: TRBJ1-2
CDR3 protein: CASSRLNGGYTF
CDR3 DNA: TGTGCCAGCAGCCGATTGAATGGGGGCTACACCTTC

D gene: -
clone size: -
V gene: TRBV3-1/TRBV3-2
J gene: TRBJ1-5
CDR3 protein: CASSQGIRGPPHSNQPQHF
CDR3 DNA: TGTGCCAGCAGCCAAGGGATTCGGGGCCCTCCCCATAGCAATCAGCCCCAGCATTTT

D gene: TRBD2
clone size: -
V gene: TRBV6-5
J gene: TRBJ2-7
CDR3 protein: CASSYGTSSYEQYF
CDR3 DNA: TGTGCCAGCAGTTACGGGACTAGCAGCTACGAGCAGTACTTC

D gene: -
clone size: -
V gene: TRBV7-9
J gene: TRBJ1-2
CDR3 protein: CASFPQALGYGYTF
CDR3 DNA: TGTGCCAGCTTTCCTCAGGCATTGGGCTATGGCTACACCTTC

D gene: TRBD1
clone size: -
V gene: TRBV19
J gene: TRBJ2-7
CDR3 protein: CASSTRDRRTYEQYF
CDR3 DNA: TGTGCCAGTAGTACCAGGGACAGAAGAACCTACGAGCAGTACTTC

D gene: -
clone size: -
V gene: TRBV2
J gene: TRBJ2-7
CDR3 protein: CASRGPYEQYF
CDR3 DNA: TGTGCCAGCAGGGGACCCTACGAGCAGTACTTC

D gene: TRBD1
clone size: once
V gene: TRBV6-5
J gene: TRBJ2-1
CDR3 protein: CASRPWDRGHDEQFF
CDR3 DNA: TGTGCCAGCAGGCCGTGGGACAGGGGGCACGATGAGCAGTTCTTC

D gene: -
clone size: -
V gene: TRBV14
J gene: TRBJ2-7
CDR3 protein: CASSQAYEQYF
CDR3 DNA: TGTGCCAGCAGCCAAGCGTACGAGCAGTACTTC

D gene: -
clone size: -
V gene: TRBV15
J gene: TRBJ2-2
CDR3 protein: CATREGTNTGELFF
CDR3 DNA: TGTGCCACCAGAGAGGGGACCAACACCGGGGAGCTGTTTTTT

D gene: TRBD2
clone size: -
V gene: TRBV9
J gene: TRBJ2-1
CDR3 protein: CASSVSSGRAVGSYNEQFF
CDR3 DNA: TGTGCCAGCAGCGTTTCTAGCGGGAGGGCCGTCGGATCCTACAATGAGCAGTTCTTC

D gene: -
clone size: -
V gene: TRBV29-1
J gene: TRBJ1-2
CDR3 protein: CSVQKGTAYGYTF
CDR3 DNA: TGCAGCGTCCAAAAGGGTACAGCTTATGGCTACACCTTC

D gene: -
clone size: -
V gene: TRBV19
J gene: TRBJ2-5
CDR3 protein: CASSSGLGETQYF
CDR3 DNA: TGTGCCAGTAGTTCCGGGCTTGGAGAGACCCAGTACTTC

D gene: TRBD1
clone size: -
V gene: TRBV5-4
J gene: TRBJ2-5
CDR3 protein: CASSLGRDRGETQYF
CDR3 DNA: TGTGCCAGCAGCTTGGGCCGGGACAGGGGAGAGACCCAGTACTTC

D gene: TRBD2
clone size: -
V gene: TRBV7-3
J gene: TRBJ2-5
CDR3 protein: CASSLSGGAAETQYF
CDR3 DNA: TGTGCCAGCAGCTTAAGCGGGGGGGCCGCTGAGACCCAGTACTTC

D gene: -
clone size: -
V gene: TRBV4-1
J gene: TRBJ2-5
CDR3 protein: CASSQLRGIQETQYF
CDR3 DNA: TGCGCCAGCAGCCAACTCAGGGGTATTCAAGAGACCCAGTACTTC

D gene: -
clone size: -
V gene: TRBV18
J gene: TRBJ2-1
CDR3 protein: CASSSLVEVHNEQFF
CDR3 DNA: TGTGCCAGCTCATCACTAGTAGAAGTCCACAATGAGCAGTTCTTC

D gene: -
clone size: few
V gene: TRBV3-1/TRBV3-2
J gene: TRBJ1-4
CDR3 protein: CASSQTGSRKLFF
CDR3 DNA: TGTGCCAGCAGCCAAACAGGGTCAAGAAAACTGTTTTTT

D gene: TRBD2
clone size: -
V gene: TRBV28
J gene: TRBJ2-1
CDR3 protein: CASSLSGGAADHEQFF
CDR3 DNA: TGTGCCAGCAGTTTATCCGGGGGGGCCGCGGACCATGAGCAGTTCTTC

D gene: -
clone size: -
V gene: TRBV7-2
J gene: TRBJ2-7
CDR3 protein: CASSLAPSPRYEQYF
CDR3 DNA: TGTGCCAGCAGCTTAGCGCCTAGTCCACGCTACGAGCAGTACTTC

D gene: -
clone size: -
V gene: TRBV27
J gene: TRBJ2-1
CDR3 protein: CASSYKGLVSSEQFF
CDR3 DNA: TGTGCCAGCAGTTACAAAGGGCTAGTATCCAGTGAGCAGTTCTTC